What follows are 27 T cell receptor beta chains derived from one specimen sequenced in a study of blood T cell repertoires in COVID-19. Profiling relied on immunoSEQ multiplex PCR, and the TCRdb table lists in-frame clones only, not all of them. The data contain about 100,000 clones, around 85% of them singletons. The source material was peripheral blood. These receptors were obtained from a woman aged 70-85 years with active or convalescent COVID-19.

This chain links TRBV29-1 with TRBJ1-2; TRBD1 aligns across 10 bases. Germline values: CDR1 SQVTM, CDR2 ANQGSEA. The CDR3 is 13 amino acids. V was pared by 2 bases and J by 5 bases, with 2 bases of the junction left unmatched. CDR3: CSVERDRGYGYTF. DNA of the CDR3: TGCAGCGTTGAAAGGGACAGGGGTTATGGCTACACCTTC.

The V gene is TRBV7-9, the J gene TRBJ1-2; 7 bases align to TRBD1. The V segment lost 6 bases and the J segment 4 bases; nucleotides outside the gene matches: 14. This CDR3 is built from 16 residues. In germline, CDR1 is SEHNR, CDR2 FQNEAQ (reference sequence). The CDR3 loop reads CASRPTDRAGSYGYTF. The DNA of the CDR3 is TGTGCCAGCAGACCTACCGACAGGGCTGGATCCTATGGCTACACCTTC.

This chain uses TRBV6-5 with TRBJ2-7, with a tentative D call TRBD1 (5 bases). The CDR3 has 14 amino acids. Germline assignment: CDR1 MNHEY and CDR2 SVGAGI. V lost 6 bases to trimming and J lost 5 bases, with 17 bases between them. CDR3 nucleotide sequence: TGTGCCAGCAGCCAGGGTGTTTCTTTGGACGAGCAGTACTTC. The encoded protein is CASSQGVSLDEQYF.

The chain is built from TRBV6-5 and TRBJ1-2; D call uncertain. Germline CDR1 and CDR2: MNHEY and SVGAGI. The V gene lost 6 bases and the J gene lost 1 base, with 15 bases spanning the gap. The CDR3 is made up of 15 amino acids. CDR3 sequence reads: CASSPGSNNNYGYTF. For the CDR3, the DNA is TGTGCCAGCAGCCCCGGGTCAAACAATAACTATGGCTACACCTTC.

The genes are TRBV9 and TRBJ2-7, with unresolved D. The germline V gene encodes CDR1 SGDLS and CDR2 YYNGEE. The CDR3 is made up of 12 amino acids. With 3 bases removed from V and 13 bases from J, the gap between germline ends came to 17 bases. CDR3 loop: CASSGSSSPLYF. For the CDR3, the DNA is TGTGCCAGCAGCGGTTCCTCCTCCCCTCTCTACTTC.

The chain joins TRBV5-8 to TRBJ1-5, with D perhaps matching TRBD1 (6 bases). This CDR3 has 14 amino acids. The ends were cut back, 5 bases at V and 3 bases at J, with 12 bases in the middle. Germline V gives CDR1 SGHTS, CDR2 YDEGEE. CDR3 nucleotide sequence: TGTGCCAGCAGTCGCGGACAGTACAATCAGCCCCAGCATTTT. As protein: CASSRGQYNQPQHF.

Comments on this clone: At one boundary the junction diverges from the germline segment, which might be a read error. The rearrangement joins TRBV10-3 to TRBJ1-2; D is possibly TRBD1 (5 bases). This CDR3 is built from 13 residues. The V gene's germline CDR1 is ENHRY and CDR2 SYGVKD. The DNA for the CDR3 is TGTGCCATCAGTGAGTCGGGGGGACGTCGGCTTCCCTTC. This encodes CAISESGGRRLPF.

The chain couples TRBV4-1 to TRBJ2-7; possible D gene TRBD2, 5 bases. Deletions cut 0 bases from V and 3 bases from J, with 15 bases between. The germline V gene encodes CDR1 MGHRA and CDR2 YSYEKL. This CDR3 contains 16 residues. CDR3 in amino acids: CASSQDRALRDYEQYF. The CDR3 nucleotides are TGCGCCAGCAGCCAAGATAGGGCCCTGAGGGACTACGAGCAGTACTTC.

The chain employs TRBV9 and TRBJ2-1; perhaps TRBD1 as D (6 bases). This CDR3 is 14 amino acids long. Germline assignment: CDR1 SGDLS and CDR2 YYNGEE. V lost 0 bases to trimming and J lost 4 bases, with 8 bases between them. The CDR3 spells CASSVAGQYNEQFF. The DNA of the CDR3 is TGTGCCAGCAGCGTAGCGGGACAATACAATGAGCAGTTCTTC.

The chain uses TRBV21-1 and TRBJ2-7; the table's D call, TRBD2, was not checked against the DNA. TRBV21-1 is classified as a pseudogene. This CDR3 spans 16 amino acids. CDR3 bases: TGTGCCAGCAGCAAACAAGCGGAAAGGGAAGTCTACGAGCAGTACTTC. It codes for CASSKQAEREVYEQYF.

The rearrangement joins TRBV7-9 to TRBJ2-1; a weak D match, TRBD2 (6 bases). Germline V gene data show CDR1 as SEHNR and CDR2 as FQNEAQ (reference sequence). The CDR3 sequence is 11 residues long. Trimming removed 6 bases from V and 15 bases from J, with 15 bases in between. The CDR3 nucleotides are TGTGCCAGCAGGCGACTAGATCGGCTGTTCTTC. Residues: CASRRLDRLFF.

The CDR3 spells CASSLRAASGSRDEQFF. The CDR3 DNA sequence: TGTGCCAGCAGTTTAAGAGCGGCTAGCGGGAGTCGGGATGAGCAGTTCTTC. The chain joins TRBV28 to TRBJ2-1; the match to TRBD2 covers 10 bases. Trimming at V came to 2 bases and at J to 8 bases, leaving 12 bases not matched to a gene. Germline CDR1 reads MDHEN; CDR2 reads SYDVKM. The CDR3 sequence is 17 residues long.

The chain combines TRBV7-3 with TRBJ2-5; D not resolved. Germline CDR1 is SGHTA and CDR2 is FQGTGA. This CDR3 is 13 amino acids long. Trimming took 6 bases from V and 1 from J, leaving 9 bases between them. CDR3 DNA sequence: TGTGCCAGCAGTCAGACAATCCAAGAGACCCAGTACTTC. It specifies CASSQTIQETQYF.

The V and J genes are TRBV6-2 or TRBV6-3 and TRBJ1-3; D is ambiguous. Trimming removed 0 bases at V and 2 bases at J, with 5 bases between. The CDR3 is 14 residues long. CDR1 is MNHEY and CDR2 is SVGEGT in the germline V gene. The CDR3 coding sequence is TGTGCCAGCAGTTACTCGACTACTGGAAACACCATATATTTT. This gives the protein CASSYSTTGNTIYF.

V usage is TRBV28 and J usage is TRBJ1-4; 12 bases match TRBD1. The germline V gene encodes CDR1 MDHEN and CDR2 SYDVKM. Trimming took 5 bases from V and 8 from J; bases not matched to a gene: 9. The CDR3 runs 16 residues. CDR3 residues: CASSLTSGTGGEKLFF. The CDR3 DNA reads as TGTGCCAGCAGTCTAACATCCGGGACAGGGGGCGAAAAACTGTTTTTT.

This chain uses TRBV12-3 or TRBV12-4 with TRBJ1-6; D not resolved. Trimming stripped 3 bases from V and 9 bases from J, with 6 bases between. The CDR3 has 12 residues. Here the CDR3 reads CASSFSGSPLHF. The CDR3 region has the DNA TGTGCCAGCAGTTTCTCGGGTTCACCCCTCCACTTT.

The rearrangement uses TRBV20-1 and TRBJ1-1; the D is unclear. Germline V gives CDR1 DFQATT, CDR2 SNEGSKA (reference sequence). Trimming left V 6 bases short and J 0 bases short, with 5 bases between. CDR3 length: 11 residues. The CDR3 bases are TGCAGTGCACAATTGAACACTGAAGCTTTCTTT. This sequence encodes CSAQLNTEAFF.

The chain is built from TRBV6-2 or TRBV6-3 and TRBJ2-1; D possibly corresponds to TRBD2 (6 bases). The CDR3 sequence is 16 residues long. Germline lookup yields CDR1 MNHEY and CDR2 SVGEGT. V was clipped by 0 bases and J by 4 bases, with 13 bases between them. The CDR3 DNA follows: TGTGCCAGCAGTTACTCGGTCGGGGCGGGGTACAATGAGCAGTTCTTC. Translation gives CASSYSVGAGYNEQFF.

This sequence joins TRBV10-1 and TRBJ2-2, with 7 bases lining up with TRBD2. V shed 3 bases, J shed 6 bases, and the junction held 7 bases outside the gene matches. The CDR3 contains 15 residues. The germline V gene encodes CDR1 WNHNN and CDR2 SYGVQD (reference sequence). CDR3 coding DNA: TGCGCCAGCAGTGAATCCCTGGGGGGGGCCGGGGAGCTGTTTTTT. This encodes CASSESLGGAGELFF.

J is TRBJ2-7 and V is TRBV5-1; 7 bases align to TRBD1. The CDR3 loop spans 14 amino acids. V trimming: 0 bases; J trimming: 3 bases; junction bases outside the gene matches: 3. CDR1 is SGHRS and CDR2 is YFSETQ in the germline V gene. CDR3 sequence (DNA): TGCGCCAGCAGCTTGGCACAGGGGAGCTACGAGCAGTACTTC. It encodes CASSLAQGSYEQYF. Based on the CDR3 plus reference TRBV5-1 and TRBJ2-7, the full variable domain is KAGVTQTPRYLIKTRGQQVTLSCSPISGHRSVSWYQQTPGQGLQFLFEYFSETQRNKGNFPGRFSGRQFSNSRSEMNVSTLELGDSALYLCASSLAQGSYEQYFGPGTRLTVT.

The V call is TRBV29-1, the J call TRBJ2-7; 7 bases map to TRBD2. The V gene's germline CDR1 is SQVTM and CDR2 ANQGSEA. V lost 4 bases to trimming and J lost 6 bases; unmatched junction nucleotides: 9. This CDR3 region has 13 residues. The CDR3 DNA follows: TGCAGCGTTGGGGGAGGGGTAGATGTCGAGCAGTACTTC. The encoded protein is CSVGGGVDVEQYF.

This sequence joins TRBV6-5 and TRBJ1-2; 10 bases map to TRBD1. CDR3 size: 14 residues. The germline CDR1 and CDR2 sequences are MNHEY and SVGAGI. V shed 6 bases and J 3 bases; nucleotides not matched to a gene: 4. The CDR3 loop reads CASRRTGGDYGYTF. The CDR3 DNA reads as TGTGCCAGCAGAAGGACAGGGGGTGACTATGGCTACACCTTC.

This clone was seen a handful of times. J is TRBJ1-2 and V is TRBV4-1; D perhaps matches TRBD1 (6 bases). V was pared by 3 bases and J by 2 bases, with 10 bases between. This CDR3 is built from 14 residues. Germline V lookup: CDR1 MGHRA, CDR2 YSYEKL. For the CDR3, the DNA is TGCGCCAGCAGCCACACCGACAGGAACTATGGCTACACCTTC. Translating it yields CASSHTDRNYGYTF.

J is TRBJ1-5 and V is TRBV10-3; the D gene is possibly TRBD1 (5 bases). The CDR3 length is 15 residues. Germline CDR1 and CDR2: ENHRY and SYGVKD. V dropped 0 bases and J dropped 7 bases, with 13 bases sitting between them. The CDR3 sequence: CAISESKSGRQPQHF. In DNA, the CDR3 is TGTGCCATCAGTGAGTCGAAGTCAGGGAGGCAGCCCCAGCATTTT.

The chain employs TRBV21-1 and TRBJ1-5; TRBD1 is the table's D call, not checked against the DNA. TRBV21-1 is termed a pseudogene. The CDR3 has 15 amino acids. CDR3 nucleotide sequence: TGTGCCAGCAGCAAGGGGGACAGGGAAAATCAGCCCCAGCATTTT. It translates to CASSKGDRENQPQHF.

This rearrangement joins TRBV7-9 to TRBJ1-2, with 10 bases fitting TRBD1. Germline V gene sequence: CDR1 SEHNR, CDR2 FQNEAQ (reference sequence). This CDR3 region has 14 residues. Trimming removed 5 bases from V and 3 bases from J; junction bases left unmatched: 3. CDR3 in amino acids: CASSEGQGYYGYTF. The CDR3 coding sequence is TGTGCCAGCAGCGAGGGACAGGGGTACTATGGCTACACCTTC.

The J gene is TRBJ2-4, the V gene TRBV6-5; the D gene is possibly TRBD2 (5 bases). The CDR3 totals 13 residues. From germline, CDR1 is MNHEY and CDR2 SVGAGI. V lost 7 bases, J lost 5 bases, and 12 bases lay in between. CDR3 sequence reads: CASKTNRENIQYF. The CDR3 DNA reads as TGTGCCAGCAAGACTAACCGTGAAAACATTCAGTACTTC.